This is a list of T cell receptor beta chains from one sample in a study of blood T cell repertoires in COVID-19. Clones were sequenced by immunoSEQ multiplex PCR, and TCRdb holds only the in-frame ones, with some missing. The data show a few hundred thousand clones, 89% seen once. Sequencing was carried out using peripheral blood. All receptors derive from a woman between 40 and 50 years old who had recovered from COVID-19. Both conserved end residues are part of each CDR3. A D gene is named only where the DNA matches it firmly. Some rows have no size entry. The others give once, few or many, or a class for an expanded clone.

d_call: -
v_call: TRBV21-1
clone_size: -
j_call: TRBJ2-5
cdr3_aa: CASSRGQGKISETQYF
cdr3_nt: TGTGCCAGCAGCAGGGGACAGGGTAAGATCTCAGAGACCCAGTACTTC

d_call: -
v_call: TRBV6-6
clone_size: -
j_call: TRBJ1-3
cdr3_aa: CASSYTRGGGNTIYF
cdr3_nt: TGTGCCAGCAGTTACACCCGAGGGGGAGGAAACACCATATATTTT

d_call: TRBD2
v_call: TRBV7-8
clone_size: once
j_call: TRBJ2-2
cdr3_aa: CASSLVLAGYTGELFF
cdr3_nt: TGTGCCAGCAGCTTAGTACTAGCGGGATACACCGGGGAGCTGTTTTTT

d_call: TRBD2
v_call: TRBV27
clone_size: once
j_call: TRBJ2-1
cdr3_aa: CASRRLAETYNEQFF
cdr3_nt: TGTGCCAGCAGGCGACTAGCTGAGACCTACAATGAGCAGTTCTTC

d_call: TRBD2
v_call: TRBV2
clone_size: -
j_call: TRBJ2-1
cdr3_aa: CASRVTAGLQSSYNEQFF
cdr3_nt: TGTGCCAGCAGGGTAACAGCGGGACTACAGAGCTCCTACAATGAGCAGTTCTTC

d_call: -
v_call: TRBV20-1
clone_size: -
j_call: TRBJ1-2
cdr3_aa: CSASPDSTFDGYTF
cdr3_nt: TGCAGTGCTAGTCCCGACAGTACCTTCGATGGCTACACCTTC

d_call: TRBD1
v_call: TRBV28
clone_size: -
j_call: TRBJ1-5
cdr3_aa: CASSSTGAVQPQHF
cdr3_nt: TGTGCCAGCAGTTCCACAGGGGCGGTTCAGCCCCAGCATTTT

d_call: -
v_call: TRBV6-2/TRBV6-3
clone_size: once
j_call: TRBJ1-4
cdr3_aa: CASSYTGLRNEKLFF
cdr3_nt: TGTGCCAGCAGTTACACAGGCCTGAGGAATGAAAAACTGTTTTTT

d_call: -
v_call: TRBV7-2
clone_size: -
j_call: TRBJ2-7
cdr3_aa: CASSLGPAGASSSYEQYF
cdr3_nt: TGTGCCAGCAGCTTAGGGCCGGCGGGGGCATCGAGCTCCTACGAGCAGTACTTC

d_call: TRBD2
v_call: TRBV5-4
clone_size: -
j_call: TRBJ2-5
cdr3_aa: CASSRTSGREGETQYF
cdr3_nt: TGTGCCAGCAGCCGGACTAGCGGGAGGGAGGGGGAGACCCAGTACTTC

d_call: TRBD2
v_call: TRBV3-1/TRBV3-2
clone_size: -
j_call: TRBJ2-1
cdr3_aa: CASSQERLAGLDEQFF
cdr3_nt: TGTGCCAGCAGCCAAGAGCGACTAGCAGGGCTGGATGAGCAGTTCTTC

d_call: -
v_call: TRBV6-1
clone_size: -
j_call: TRBJ2-7
cdr3_aa: CASSEFYGYEQYF
cdr3_nt: TGTGCCAGCAGTGAATTCTACGGCTACGAGCAGTACTTC

d_call: TRBD2
v_call: TRBV5-1
clone_size: -
j_call: TRBJ2-3
cdr3_aa: CASSPDPSGRVVDTQYF
cdr3_nt: TGCGCCAGCAGCCCGGACCCTAGCGGGAGGGTAGTAGATACGCAGTATTTT

d_call: -
v_call: TRBV19
clone_size: -
j_call: TRBJ1-4
cdr3_aa: CASSMTGATNEKLFF
cdr3_nt: TGTGCCAGTAGTATGACGGGGGCAACTAATGAAAAACTGTTTTTT

d_call: -
v_call: TRBV7-7
clone_size: once
j_call: TRBJ2-5
cdr3_aa: CASSPGETQYF
cdr3_nt: TGTGCTAGCAGCCCCGGGGAGACCCAGTACTTC

d_call: TRBD2
v_call: TRBV4-2
clone_size: -
j_call: TRBJ2-3
cdr3_aa: CASSQDFTSGGTDTQYF
cdr3_nt: TGTGCCAGCAGCCAAGATTTCACTAGCGGGGGCACAGATACGCAGTATTTT

d_call: -
v_call: TRBV6-5
clone_size: -
j_call: TRBJ2-3
cdr3_aa: CASSYGQFTDTQYF
cdr3_nt: TGTGCCAGCAGTTATGGACAGTTCACAGATACGCAGTATTTT

d_call: TRBD2
v_call: TRBV9
clone_size: -
j_call: TRBJ2-7
cdr3_aa: CASTPAGESYEQYF
cdr3_nt: TGTGCCAGCACCCCAGCGGGAGAATCCTACGAGCAGTACTTC

d_call: -
v_call: TRBV30
clone_size: -
j_call: TRBJ2-7
cdr3_aa: CAWSRAAYEQYF
cdr3_nt: TGTGCCTGGAGCAGGGCAGCCTACGAGCAGTACTTC

d_call: -
v_call: TRBV28
clone_size: -
j_call: TRBJ2-4
cdr3_aa: CASRPQGRGAKNIQYF
cdr3_nt: TGTGCCAGCAGGCCCCAGGGGCGGGGGGCCAAAAACATTCAGTACTTC

d_call: TRBD2
v_call: TRBV9
clone_size: -
j_call: TRBJ2-2
cdr3_aa: CASSVRPGGTSSGTGELFF
cdr3_nt: TGTGCCAGCAGCGTTCGACCCGGTGGGACTAGTTCGGGCACCGGGGAGCTGTTTTTT

d_call: TRBD1
v_call: TRBV24-1
clone_size: -
j_call: TRBJ1-1
cdr3_aa: CATSPDRGGEAFF
cdr3_nt: TGTGCCACCAGTCCGGACAGGGGTGGTGAAGCTTTCTTT

d_call: TRBD1
v_call: TRBV19
clone_size: -
j_call: TRBJ1-5
cdr3_aa: CASRLDRYQPQHF
cdr3_nt: TGTGCCAGTAGGTTGGACAGGTATCAGCCCCAGCATTTT

d_call: TRBD2
v_call: TRBV6-5
clone_size: -
j_call: TRBJ2-7
cdr3_aa: CASSIPSGSYEQYF
cdr3_nt: TGTGCCAGCAGTATCCCTAGCGGGAGTTACGAGCAGTACTTC

d_call: -
v_call: TRBV5-5
clone_size: -
j_call: TRBJ1-5
cdr3_aa: CASSWNGDQPQHF
cdr3_nt: TGTGCCAGCAGCTGGAACGGGGATCAGCCCCAGCATTTT

d_call: TRBD2
v_call: TRBV29-1
clone_size: -
j_call: TRBJ2-5
cdr3_aa: CSVEREGGSETQYF
cdr3_nt: TGCAGCGTCGAACGGGAGGGAGGGTCGGAGACCCAGTACTTC

d_call: -
v_call: TRBV21-1
clone_size: -
j_call: TRBJ1-5
cdr3_aa: CATTPRTGGPRGNQPQHF
cdr3_nt: TGTGCCACCACCCCCAGGACAGGGGGCCCTCGGGGCAATCAGCCCCAGCATTTT